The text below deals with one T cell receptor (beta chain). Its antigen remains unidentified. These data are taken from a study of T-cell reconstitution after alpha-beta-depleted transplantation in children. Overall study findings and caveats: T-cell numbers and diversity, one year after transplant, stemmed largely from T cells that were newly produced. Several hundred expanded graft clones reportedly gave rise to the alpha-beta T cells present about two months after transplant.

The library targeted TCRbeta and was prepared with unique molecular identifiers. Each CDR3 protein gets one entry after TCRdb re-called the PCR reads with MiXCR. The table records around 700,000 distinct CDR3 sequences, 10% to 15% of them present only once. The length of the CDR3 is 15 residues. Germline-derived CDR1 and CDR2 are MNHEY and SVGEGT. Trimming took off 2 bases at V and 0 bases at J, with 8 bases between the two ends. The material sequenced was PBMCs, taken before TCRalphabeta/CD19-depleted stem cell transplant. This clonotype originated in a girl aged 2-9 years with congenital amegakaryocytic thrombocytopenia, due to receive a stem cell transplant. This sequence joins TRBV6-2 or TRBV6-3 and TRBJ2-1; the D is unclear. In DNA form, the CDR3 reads TGTGCCAGCAGTTACGGGGATCTCTCCTACAATGAGCAGTTCTTC. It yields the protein CASSYGDLSYNEQFF.